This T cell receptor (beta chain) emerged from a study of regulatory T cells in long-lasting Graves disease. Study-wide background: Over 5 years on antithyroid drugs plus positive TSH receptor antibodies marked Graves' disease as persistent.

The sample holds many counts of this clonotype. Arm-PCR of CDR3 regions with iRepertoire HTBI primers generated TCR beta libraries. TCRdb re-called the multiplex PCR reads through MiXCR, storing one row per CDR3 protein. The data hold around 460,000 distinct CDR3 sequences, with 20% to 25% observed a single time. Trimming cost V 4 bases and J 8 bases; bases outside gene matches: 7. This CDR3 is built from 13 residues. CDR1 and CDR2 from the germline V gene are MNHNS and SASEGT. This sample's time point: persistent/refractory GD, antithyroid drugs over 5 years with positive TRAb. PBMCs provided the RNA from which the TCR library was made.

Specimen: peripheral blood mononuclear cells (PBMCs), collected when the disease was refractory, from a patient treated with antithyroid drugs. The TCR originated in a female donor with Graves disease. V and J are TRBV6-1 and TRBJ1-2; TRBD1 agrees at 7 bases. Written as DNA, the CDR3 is TGTGCCAGCAGTGGGGGACAGTTTTACGGCTACACCTTC. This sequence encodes CASSGGQFYGYTF.